This TCR beta chain was observed in a study of blood T cell repertoires in COVID-19. Original processing methods: Quantification of nucleated cells was approximated via reference gene primer amplification. Repertoires were generated with immunoSEQ multiplex PCR, while TCRdb's copy carries only in-frame clones and drops some. The DNA was the basis for D and trimming; V, J and clone size are from that table. The sample comprises 73,000 or so clones, roughly 80% of which are singletons, and approximately 20% rests with the top ten. The CDR3 loop spans 14 amino acids. Germline CDR1 SGHAT, CDR2 FQNNGV. Losses at the gene ends were 5 bases for V and 6 bases for J; bases not matched to a gene: 9.

The V and J genes are TRBV11-2 and TRBJ1-1; 7 positions agree with TRBD1. Sequencing was done on a sample of peripheral blood. The receptor comes from a man between 60 and 75 years old with acute or convalescent COVID-19. The CDR3 region has the DNA TGTGCCAGCAGCGCACAGGGGAGCTACTCTGAAGCTTTCTTT. Residues: CASSAQGSYSEAFF.